Here is one T cell receptor (beta chain) with its context. These data originate in a study of beta chain features in type 1 diabetes. Of the isolated RNA, all was reverse transcribed, and so the sequenced material was expressed TCRB transcripts. Profiling relied on immunoSEQ multiplex PCR, and the TCRdb table lists in-frame clones only, not all of them. The repertoire holds roughly 450,000 clones, with about an eighth as singletons. Germline V CDR1 and CDR2: LGHNA, YSLEER. The CDR3 is 14 residues long. The V end was cut by 0 bases, the J end by 4 bases, with 6 bases between. The material sequenced was naive CD4+ T cells from blood. The clonotype was recovered from a woman aged 18 to 35 in good health. The rearrangement links TRBV4-3 to TRBJ1-4; D not certain. The CDR3: CASSQEQSNEKLFF. The CDR3 DNA reads as TGCGCCAGCAGCCAAGAGCAGAGTAATGAAAAACTGTTTTTT.